The present T cell receptor (beta chain) was sequenced within a study of shared clonotypes between healthy human individuals. The CDR3 is 14 residues long. Per germline, CDR1 MNHEY and CDR2 SVGAGI. Deletions cut 0 bases from V and 7 bases from J, with 11 bases between. Clones were read by immunoSEQ multiplex PCR, and TCRdb kept only the in-frame ones, dropping some. This sample has approximately 2.5 million clones; 90% to 95% occur once, and the top ten carry approximately 0.37%. This sequence was found in a man in his late teens or twenties in good health. Some clones in this sample may be carry-over from other donors' samples. Material for sequencing was naive CD4+ T cells from PBMCs. The subset was: CD45RA+ positively selected. The chain has TRBV6-5 and TRBJ2-3; no reliable D call. The CDR3 loop is CASSYSGWSNTQYF. CDR3 bases: TGTGCCAGCAGTTACTCAGGATGGTCCAATACGCAGTATTTT.